This section outlines one T cell receptor (beta chain) sequence together with its context. This specimen belongs to a study of CD8 T cells in Susac syndrome. Reverse transcription of 0.5 to 1 ug RNA was performed with random hexamers. It was immunoSEQ multiplex PCR that amplified TCR beta CDR3 across 54 Vbeta and 13 Jbeta. TCRdb processed the immunoSEQ multiplex PCR reads anew with MiXCR; each CDR3 protein has one entry. The data hold approximately 180,000 distinct CDR3 sequences, with around 95% observed a single time. The CDR3 runs to 16 residues. V shed 4 bases and J 5 bases; nucleotides not matched to a gene: 13. Germline assignment: CDR1 SGDLS and CDR2 YYNGEE.

The genes are TRBV9 and TRBJ2-3, with 7 nucleotides matching TRBD2. Sequenced sample: CD4+ T cells from PBMCs. The clonotype was recovered from a human donor with multiple sclerosis. CDR3 in DNA: TGTGCCAGCAGCTCCCAAGGTCTAGCGGAAAAAGATACGCAGTATTTT. Its protein product is CASSSQGLAEKDTQYF.